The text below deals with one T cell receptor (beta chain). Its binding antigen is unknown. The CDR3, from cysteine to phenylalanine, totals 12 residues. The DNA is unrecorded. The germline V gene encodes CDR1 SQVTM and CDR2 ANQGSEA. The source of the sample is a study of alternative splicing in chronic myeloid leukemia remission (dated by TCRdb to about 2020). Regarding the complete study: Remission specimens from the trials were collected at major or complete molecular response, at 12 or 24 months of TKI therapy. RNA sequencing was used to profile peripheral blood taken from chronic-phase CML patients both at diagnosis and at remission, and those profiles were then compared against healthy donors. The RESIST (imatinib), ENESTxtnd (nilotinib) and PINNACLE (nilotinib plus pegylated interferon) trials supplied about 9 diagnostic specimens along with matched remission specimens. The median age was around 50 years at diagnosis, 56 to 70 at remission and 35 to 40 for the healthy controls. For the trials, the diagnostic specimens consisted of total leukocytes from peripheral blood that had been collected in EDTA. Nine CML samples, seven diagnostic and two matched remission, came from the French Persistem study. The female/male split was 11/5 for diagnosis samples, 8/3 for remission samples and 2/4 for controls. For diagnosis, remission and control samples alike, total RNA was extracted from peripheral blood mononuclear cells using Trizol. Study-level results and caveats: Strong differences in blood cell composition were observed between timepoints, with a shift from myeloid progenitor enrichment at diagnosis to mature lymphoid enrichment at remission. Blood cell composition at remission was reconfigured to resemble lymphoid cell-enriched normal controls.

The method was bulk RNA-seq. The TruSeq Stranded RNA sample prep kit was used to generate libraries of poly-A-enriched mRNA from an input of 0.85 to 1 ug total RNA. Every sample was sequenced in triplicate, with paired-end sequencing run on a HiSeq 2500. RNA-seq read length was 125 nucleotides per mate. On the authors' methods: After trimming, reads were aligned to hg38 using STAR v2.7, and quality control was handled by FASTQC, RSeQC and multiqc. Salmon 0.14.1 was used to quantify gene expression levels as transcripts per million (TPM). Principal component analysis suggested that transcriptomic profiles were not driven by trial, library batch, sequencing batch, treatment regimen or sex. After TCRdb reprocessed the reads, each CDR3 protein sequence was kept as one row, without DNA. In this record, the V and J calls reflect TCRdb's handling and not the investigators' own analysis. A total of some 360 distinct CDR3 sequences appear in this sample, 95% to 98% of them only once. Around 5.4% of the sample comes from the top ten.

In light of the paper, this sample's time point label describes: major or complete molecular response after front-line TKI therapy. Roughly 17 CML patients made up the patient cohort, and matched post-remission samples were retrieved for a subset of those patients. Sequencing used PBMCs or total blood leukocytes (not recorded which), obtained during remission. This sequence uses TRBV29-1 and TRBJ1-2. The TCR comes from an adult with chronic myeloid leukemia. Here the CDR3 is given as CSVDLRGFGYTF.